These 23 T cell receptor beta chains originate from one sample sequenced in a study of Graves' ophthalmopathy and Graves' hyperthyroidism. Researchers took RNA transcripts and amplified TCR beta CDR3 regions from them. In the first round, RT-PCR was carried out with HTBI primers, and a multiplex PCR formed the second round. MiXCR, applied by TCRdb to the multiplex PCR reads, yields one record per CDR3 protein. The sample has 400,000 to 450,000 distinct CDR3 sequences, 21% seen once; the top ten hold roughly 3%. The sample was peripheral blood. The receptors originated from a woman in her late teens or twenties with stable Graves' hyperthyroidism.

There are many counts of this clonotype. The CDR3 DNA follows: TGCAGTGGGGAAGGACAGGGGGCTGAATTGTACACTGAAGCTTTCTTT. The encoded protein is CSGEGQGAELYTEAFF. The chain uses TRBV20-1 and TRBJ1-1; 11 bases align to TRBD1. From germline, CDR1 is DFQATT and CDR2 SNEGSKA (reference sequence). Trimming removed 7 bases from V and 3 bases from J; junction bases left unmatched: 13. The CDR3 extends over 16 amino acids.

This clonotype was recorded many times. The rearrangement joins TRBV12-3 or TRBV12-4 to TRBJ2-5; 8 positions match TRBD2. The trim removed 4 bases at V and 3 bases at J, leaving 7 bases unmatched. This CDR3 has 15 residues. This CDR3 is CASSSWTSLKETQYF. DNA of the CDR3: TGTGCCAGCAGTTCCTGGACTAGCCTAAAAGAGACCCAGTACTTC.

CDR3 bases: TGTGCCAGCATACAAACCCGCGCCAGCAATCAGCCCCAGCATTTT. Translated: CASIQTRASNQPQHF. The J gene is TRBJ1-5, the V gene TRBV6-1, with D uncertain. Trimming left V 7 bases short and J 1 base short, with 14 bases between. CDR3 length: 15 residues. The germline V gene has CDR1 MNHNS and CDR2 SASEGT.

Remarks on this clonotype: Since the CDR3 does not end with the conserved phenylalanine or tryptophan, this likely comes from a read error. The limits of the CDR3 on the DNA are not certain, so only TCRdb's listed CDR3 is given. The rearrangement joins TRBV9 to TRBJ1-1. Counting both end residues, the CDR3 totals 14 amino acids. In germline, CDR1 is SGDLS, CDR2 YYNGEE. The CDR3 is CASSVAPTNTEACL.

This clonotype was detected ten times or more. The chain couples TRBV30 to TRBJ2-4, with 8 bases aligning to TRBD1. Trimming at V came to 7 bases and at J to 8 bases, leaving 16 bases not matched to a gene. The CDR3 totals 15 residues. CDR1 GTSNPN and CDR2 SVGIG come from the germline V gene (reference sequence). The CDR3 DNA reads TGTGCCTTCCACCCAGGTGACAGGGGTGTAGACATTCAGTACTTC. Amino acids: CAFHPGDRGVDIQYF. The entire variable domain, with the rest obtained from reference TRBV30 and TRBJ2-4, is as follows: SQTIHQWPATLVQPVGSPLSLECTVEGTSNPNLYWYRQAAGRGLQLLFYSVGIGQISSEVPQNLSASRPQDRQFILSSKKLLLSDSGFYLCAFHPGDRGVDIQYFGAGTRLSVL.

The chain uses TRBV11-2 and TRBJ1-3, with a tentative D call TRBD1 (5 bases). This CDR3 has 15 amino acids. Germline V CDR1 and CDR2: SGHAT, FQNNGV. Between the trimmed V and J ends, which lost 5 bases and 2 bases, there was a span of 13 bases. The CDR3, as DNA: TGTGCCAGCAGCCGAAGACAGTTTACTGGAAACACCATATATTTT. Amino acid sequence: CASSRRQFTGNTIYF.

There are many counts of this clonotype. This chain joins TRBV19 and TRBJ1-1; a possible D gene is TRBD1 (6 bases). This CDR3 contains 13 residues. The V gene's germline CDR1 is LNHDA and CDR2 SQIVND (reference sequence). Trimming shortened V by 3 bases and J by 6 bases, and 11 bases separated the two germline ends. CDR3 sequence (DNA): TGTGCCAGTAGTATGACGGGGGCCGCTGAAGCTTTCTTT. Residues: CASSMTGAAEAFF.

The V call is TRBV5-1, the J call TRBJ1-2, with D unclear. Germline V gene sequence: CDR1 SGHRS, CDR2 YFSETQ. The CDR3 spans 13 residues. V dropped 2 bases and J dropped 3 bases, with 8 bases sitting between them. The CDR3 bases are TGCGCCAGCAGCTTAAGGGCAGACTATGGCTACACCTTC. Its translation: CASSLRADYGYTF.

This chain connects TRBV20-1 to TRBJ2-7, with TRBD2 matching 10 bases. With 6 bases clipped from V and 7 bases from J, the junction kept 9 bases outside the gene matches. CDR3 length equals 13 residues. Germline CDR1 DFQATT, CDR2 SNEGSKA (reference sequence). CDR3 bases: TGCAGTGCGCTACCGGGACTAGCGCATGAGCAGTACTTC. It translates to CSALPGLAHEQYF.

The chain has TRBV11-2 and TRBJ1-1; D is uncertain. Germline lookup yields CDR1 SGHAT and CDR2 FQNNGV. This CDR3 is 14 amino acids long. Trimming left V 1 base short and J 5 bases short, with 11 bases between. Here the CDR3 DNA reads TGTGCCAGCAGCTTAGTCTTAAGTGTGACTGAAGCTTTCTTT. This translates into CASSLVLSVTEAFF.

The chain links TRBV5-5 to TRBJ1-2, with a possible D match to TRBD1 (5 bases). The CDR3 runs 15 residues. Germline CDR1 reads SGHKS; CDR2 reads YYEKEE (reference sequence). V lost 1 base to trimming and J lost 4 bases, with 14 bases between them. The CDR3 coding sequence is TGTGCCAGCAGCTTGCCGGGACGGGAACCCTATGGCTACACCTTC. It is translated as CASSLPGREPYGYTF.

This clonotype has at least ten counts. The chain couples TRBV27 to TRBJ2-7, with 7 bases aligning to TRBD2. The CDR3 covers 16 residues. The V and J ends lost 0 bases and 3 bases, in that order; junction bases with no gene match: 8. Per the germline V gene, CDR1 is MNHEY and CDR2 is SMNVEV (reference sequence). The CDR3, as DNA: TGTGCCAGCAGTTTATCCGGAGGACTAGGGATCTACGAGCAGTACTTC. Residues: CASSLSGGLGIYEQYF.

This clonotype was seen ten or more times. The rearrangement joins TRBV9 to TRBJ2-7, with TRBD1 matching over 10 bases. The CDR3 length is 14 residues. Germline V CDR1 and CDR2: SGDLS, YYNGEE. The trim removed 1 base at V and 6 bases at J, leaving 4 bases unmatched. The CDR3 region is CASSVSGTGVEQYF. Written as DNA, the CDR3 is TGTGCCAGCAGCGTATCCGGGACAGGGGTCGAGCAGTACTTC.

The genes are TRBV10-3 and TRBJ2-5, with a weak D call TRBD1 (6 bases). Germline loops: CDR1 ENHRY, CDR2 SYGVKD. Trimming cost V 3 bases and J 5 bases, with 22 bases left between them. The CDR3 extends over 17 amino acids. CDR3 loop: CAISDGLGTLNPETQYF. The CDR3 nucleotides are TGTGCCATCAGTGATGGGCTCGGGACACTTAATCCGGAGACCCAGTACTTC.

This clonotype was counted ten times or more. The chain recombines TRBV20-1 with TRBJ1-1, with D uncertain. The CDR3 contains 13 residues. The germline V and J ends were trimmed by 6 bases and 5 bases, with 16 bases remaining between them. CDR1 and CDR2 from the germline V gene are DFQATT and SNEGSKA (reference sequence). The DNA of the CDR3 is TGCAGTGCCCCGGGCCCGGACCGGACTGAAGCTTTCTTT. Translating gives CSAPGPDRTEAFF.

The chain links TRBV4-1 to TRBJ1-1, with 7 bases lining up with TRBD1. V shed 4 bases and J 0 bases; nucleotides not matched to a gene: 17. The germline V gene encodes CDR1 MGHRA and CDR2 YSYEKL. The CDR3 totals 19 residues. The CDR3 spells CASSRSRAGTEVMNTEAFF. The CDR3 bases are TGCGCCAGCAGCCGAAGCAGGGCCGGGACAGAGGTAATGAACACTGAAGCTTTCTTT.

The sample holds many counts of this clonotype. V and J are TRBV12-3 or TRBV12-4 and TRBJ1-5, with D unclear. The ends were cut back, 3 bases at V and 7 bases at J, with 10 bases in the middle. This CDR3 region has 13 residues. The CDR3 bases are TGTGCCAGCAGTTTTAGCATCTTACAGCCCCAGCATTTT. As protein: CASSFSILQPQHF.

This chain joins TRBV6-1 and TRBJ1-2; D remains ambiguous. V lost 3 bases and J 10 bases, leaving 18 bases between the germline ends. The germline V gene has CDR1 MNHNS and CDR2 SASEGT. This CDR3 comprises 14 residues. CDR3 residues: CASSEPEAGLDYTF. CDR3 DNA sequence: TGTGCCAGCAGTGAGCCCGAGGCAGGCCTCGACTACACCTTC.

Many counts were recorded for this clonotype. The CDR3 sequence: CASSPTFGNQETQYF. The CDR3 nucleotides read TGTGCCAGCAGTCCCACCTTTGGGAACCAAGAGACCCAGTACTTC. J is TRBJ2-5 and V is TRBV27; D uncertain. In germline, CDR1 is MNHEY, CDR2 SMNVEV (reference sequence). This CDR3 region has 15 residues. V was shortened by 5 bases and J by 0 bases, with 13 bases between the two germline ends.

V and J are TRBV30 and TRBJ1-1, with TRBD1 matching 8 bases. The J segment lost 11 bases and the V segment lost 3 bases, leaving 11 bases of the junction unmatched. The CDR3 consists of 13 residues. Germline values: CDR1 GTSNPN, CDR2 SVGIG (reference sequence). CDR3 sequence reads: CAWSPGQGSYAFF. Written as DNA, the CDR3 is TGTGCCTGGAGCCCTGGACAGGGAAGTTATGCTTTCTTT.

This clonotype was picked up many times. The gene calls are TRBV12-3 or TRBV12-4 and TRBJ1-1; perhaps TRBD1 as D (5 bases). This CDR3 has 13 amino acids. Trimming shortened V by 4 bases and J by 3 bases, and 9 bases separated the two germline ends. The CDR3 sequence is CASSSGWDTEAFF. As DNA, the CDR3 is TGTGCCAGCAGTTCAGGGTGGGACACTGAAGCTTTCTTT.

This clonotype appeared a few times. This rearrangement joins TRBV5-1 to TRBJ1-1; possible D gene TRBD1, 6 bases. V lost 3 bases, J lost 1 base, and 13 bases lay in between. Germline CDR1 reads SGHRS; CDR2 reads YFSETQ. The CDR3 loop spans 15 amino acids. CDR3 DNA sequence: TGCGCCAGCAGCTCGGCCCTGGGACAGAACACTGAAGCTTTCTTT. This encodes CASSSALGQNTEAFF.

This clonotype was found many times. This chain connects TRBV20-1 to TRBJ2-5; D gene uncertain. Germline CDR1 and CDR2: DFQATT and SNEGSKA (reference sequence). V shed 6 bases and J shed 4 bases, with 12 bases lying between them. This CDR3 region has 12 residues. The CDR3 bases are TGCAGTGCCCTTACCCCGGGAGAGACCCAGTACTTC. Translation gives CSALTPGETQYF.